This T cell receptor (beta chain) comes out of a study of blood T cell repertoires in COVID-19. Study-wide context: T cells, B-cell-depleted T cells, or PBMCs provided the cDNA or gDNA that served as material.

Under the authors' procedure: Nucleated cell counts were estimated from reference gene primer amplification. Using immunoSEQ multiplex PCR, the repertoire was profiled, and TCRdb retains in-frame clones only, with some absent. V, J and clone size are taken as reported in that table, and D and trimming were inferred from the DNA itself. In the table there are 300,000 to 350,000 clones, roughly 87% of which are singletons. The study recruited people aged about 18 to 95 years across roughly 25 US areas. Remarks on this clone: Germline is not matched at one junction end, which may reflect a read error.

The CDR3 covers 13 residues. CDR1 is SGHDN and CDR2 is FVKESK in the germline V gene. The chain joins TRBV14 to TRBJ1-1; 7 bases are a match to TRBD1. Input material: PBMCs or T cells enriched from blood (not recorded which). The receptor comes from a woman in her thirties who had recovered from COVID-19. CDR3 in DNA: TGTGCCAGCAGTCAAGACAGGGTGAATGAAGCTTTCTTT. It yields the protein CASSQDRVNEAFF.